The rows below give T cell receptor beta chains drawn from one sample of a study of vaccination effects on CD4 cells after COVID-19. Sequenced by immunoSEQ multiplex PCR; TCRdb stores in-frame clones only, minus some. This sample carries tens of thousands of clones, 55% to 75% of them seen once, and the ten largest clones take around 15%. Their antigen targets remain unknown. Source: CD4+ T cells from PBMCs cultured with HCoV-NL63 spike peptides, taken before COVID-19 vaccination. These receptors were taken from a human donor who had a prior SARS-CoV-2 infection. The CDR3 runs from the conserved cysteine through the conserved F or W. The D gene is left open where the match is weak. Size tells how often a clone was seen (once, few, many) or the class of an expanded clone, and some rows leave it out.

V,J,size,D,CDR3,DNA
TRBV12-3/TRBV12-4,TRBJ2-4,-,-,CASSRVGRPIQYF,TGTGCCAGCAGCCGGGTGGGTCGGCCGATTCAGTACTTC
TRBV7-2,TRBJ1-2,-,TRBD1,CASSLAGRQGSDGAF,TGTGCCAGCAGCTTAGCGGGTAGACAGGGGTCGGACGGCGCCTTC
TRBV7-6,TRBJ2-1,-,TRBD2,CASSPGSSGTSYNEQFF,TGTGCCAGCAGCCCCGGCTCTAGCGGGACTTCCTACAATGAGCAGTTCTTC
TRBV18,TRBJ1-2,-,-,CASSPMGGNFYYGYTF,TGTGCCAGCTCACCAATGGGGGGTAATTTCTACTATGGCTACACCTTC
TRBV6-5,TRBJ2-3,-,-,CATRWEDTQYF,TGTGCCACCAGATGGGAGGATACGCAGTATTTT
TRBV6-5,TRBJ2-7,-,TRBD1,CASRGDRAAEQYF,TGTGCCAGCAGAGGGGACAGGGCTGCCGAGCAGTACTTC
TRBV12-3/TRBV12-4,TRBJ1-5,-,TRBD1,CASSPQGDQPQHF,TGTGCCAGCAGTCCCCAGGGGGATCAGCCCCAGCATTTT
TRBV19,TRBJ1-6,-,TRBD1,CASSTAGGSSPLHF,TGTGCCAGTAGTACCGCAGGGGGTTCGTCACCCCTCCACTTT
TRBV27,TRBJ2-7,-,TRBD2,CASTQRLAGTYEQYF,TGTGCCAGCACCCAAAGACTAGCGGGTACCTACGAGCAGTACTTC
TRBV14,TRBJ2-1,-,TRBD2,CASSQNLAGGLDEQFF,TGTGCCAGCAGCCAGAATTTAGCGGGCGGTTTGGATGAGCAGTTCTTC
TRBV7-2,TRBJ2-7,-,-,CASSLGGSYFYEQYF,TGTGCCAGCAGCTTAGGTGGGAGTTACTTCTACGAGCAGTACTTC
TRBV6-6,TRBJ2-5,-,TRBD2,CASRLAGQETQYF,TGTGCCAGCAGGCTAGCGGGGCAAGAGACCCAGTACTTC
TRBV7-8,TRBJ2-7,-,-,CASSLTSYEQYF,TGTGCCAGCAGCTTAACCTCCTACGAGCAGTACTTC
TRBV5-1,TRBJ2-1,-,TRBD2,CASSLAGLAQGGVF,TGCGCCAGCAGCTTGGCGGGACTAGCGCAGGGGGGGGTCTTC
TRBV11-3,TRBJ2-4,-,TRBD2,CASGGGNIQYF,TGTGCCTCGGGCGGGGGAAACATTCAGTACTTC
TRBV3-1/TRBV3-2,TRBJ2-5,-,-,CASSQAQGGETQYF,TGTGCCAGCAGCCAAGCTCAGGGTGGGGAGACCCAGTACTTC
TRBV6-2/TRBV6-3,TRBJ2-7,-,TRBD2,CASSFSGGTNSYEQYF,TGTGCCAGCAGTTTCTCTGGTGGGACTAACAGCTACGAGCAGTACTTC
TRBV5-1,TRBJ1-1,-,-,CASSPSRGMNTEAFF,TGCGCCAGCAGCCCCTCAAGGGGGATGAACACTGAAGCTTTCTTT
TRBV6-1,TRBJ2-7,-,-,CASSEAPDSYYEQYF,TGTGCCAGCAGTGAAGCCCCGGACAGTTACTACGAGCAGTACTTC
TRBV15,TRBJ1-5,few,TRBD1,CATSRDLTAGWDSHESQHF,TGTGCCACCAGCAGAGATCTCACTGCGGGATGGGACAGCCACGAGTCCCAGCATTTT
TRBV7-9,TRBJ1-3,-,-,CASSLGPRRSGNTIYF,TGTGCCAGCAGCTTAGGACCCAGGCGCTCTGGAAACACCATATATTTT
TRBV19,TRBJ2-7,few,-,CASSLPLPSEQYF,TGTGCCAGTAGTCTCCCCCTTCCCAGCGAGCAGTACTTC
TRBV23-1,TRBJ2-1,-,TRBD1,CASSQPGGPVYNEQFF,TGCGCCAGCAGTCAGCCAGGGGGTCCGGTCTACAATGAGCAGTTCTTC
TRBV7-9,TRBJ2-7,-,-,CASSLARRGYEQYF,TGTGCCAGCAGCTTAGCGCGGAGGGGATACGAGCAGTACTTC
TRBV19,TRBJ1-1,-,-,CASSFYMNTEAFF,TGTGCCAGTAGTTTCTATATGAACACTGAAGCTTTCTTT
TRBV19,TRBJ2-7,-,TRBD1,CASRGQGTYEQYF,TGTGCCAGTAGGGGACAGGGAACCTACGAGCAGTACTTC
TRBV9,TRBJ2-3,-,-,CASNKGGWGTDTQYF,TGTGCCAGCAACAAAGGGGGGTGGGGCACAGATACGCAGTATTTT
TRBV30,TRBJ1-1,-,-,CAWKPRWGTEAFF,TGTGCCTGGAAACCTCGATGGGGGACTGAAGCTTTCTTT
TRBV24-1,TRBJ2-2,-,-,CATSDSRRGNTGELFF,TGTGCCACCAGTGATTCGAGGAGGGGTAACACCGGGGAGCTGTTTTTT
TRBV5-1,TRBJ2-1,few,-,CASSKVGLGGYNEQFF,TGCGCCAGCAGTAAGGTCGGGTTGGGGGGATACAATGAGCAGTTCTTC
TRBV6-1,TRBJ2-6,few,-,CASTNGGAGANVLTF,TGTGCCAGCACCAACGGGGGCGCGGGGGCCAACGTCCTGACTTTC
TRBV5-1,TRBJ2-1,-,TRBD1,CASSLVIQGANEQFF,TGCGCCAGCAGCTTGGTGATCCAGGGGGCAAATGAGCAGTTCTTC
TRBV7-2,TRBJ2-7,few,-,CASSLLITSSGAGDEQYF,TGTGCCAGCAGCTTATTGATTACGAGCTCCGGTGCAGGAGACGAGCAGTACTTC
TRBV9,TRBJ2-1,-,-,CASSLRGRSGTGTYNEQFF,TGTGCCAGCAGCTTGAGGGGGAGGAGCGGGACCGGCACCTACAATGAGCAGTTCTTC
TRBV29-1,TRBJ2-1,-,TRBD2,CSVEGTSGTLRAFF,TGCAGCGTTGAAGGGACTAGCGGGACCCTCCGCGCGTTCTTC
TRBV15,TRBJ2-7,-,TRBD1,CATSRPGQGYVEQYF,TGTGCCACCAGCAGACCGGGACAGGGGTACGTCGAGCAGTACTTC
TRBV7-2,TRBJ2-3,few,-,CASSRRWGADTQYF,TGTGCCAGCAGCCGCCGGTGGGGGGCAGATACGCAGTATTTT
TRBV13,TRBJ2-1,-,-,CASTRDEYNEQFF,TGTGCCAGCACGCGGGACGAGTACAATGAGCAGTTCTTC
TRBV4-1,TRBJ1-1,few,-,CASSQGTSLGAFF,TGCGCCAGCAGCCAAGGGACATCGCTTGGAGCTTTCTTT
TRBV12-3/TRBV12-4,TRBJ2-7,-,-,CASSFKGVWEQYF,TGTGCCAGCAGTTTTAAGGGGGTGTGGGAGCAGTACTTC
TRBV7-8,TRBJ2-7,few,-,CASSPPGSGGQYF,TGTGCCAGCAGCCCCCCGGGCTCCGGAGGGCAGTACTTC
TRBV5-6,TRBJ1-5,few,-,CASSFLGQPQHF,TGTGCCAGCAGCTTCCTGGGGCAGCCCCAGCATTTT
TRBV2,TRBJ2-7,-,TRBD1,CASSATGYEQYF,TGTGCCAGCAGTGCGACAGGGTACGAGCAGTACTTC
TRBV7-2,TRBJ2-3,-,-,CASSPRGLGDTQYF,TGTGCCAGCAGCCCAAGGGGCCTCGGGGATACGCAGTATTTT
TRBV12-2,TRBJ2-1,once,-,CASRLGLLAAGGPHEQFF,TGTGCAAGTCGCTTAGGACTACTAGCCGCGGGAGGGCCACATGAGCAGTTCTTC
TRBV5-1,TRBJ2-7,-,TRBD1,CASSFGTGGIYEQYF,TGCGCCAGCAGCTTTGGGACAGGGGGCATCTACGAGCAGTACTTC
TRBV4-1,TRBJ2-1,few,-,CASSQVPVLGNEQFF,TGCGCCAGCAGCCAAGTTCCAGTTCTGGGCAATGAGCAGTTCTTC
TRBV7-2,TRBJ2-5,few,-,CASSLVAAQETQYF,TGTGCCAGCAGCTTAGTAGCAGCTCAAGAGACCCAGTACTTC
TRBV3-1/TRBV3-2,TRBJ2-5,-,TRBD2,CASSRLAGLGETQYF,TGTGCCAGCAGCCGACTAGCGGGATTGGGGGAGACCCAGTACTTC
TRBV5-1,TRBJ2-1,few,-,CASSSVGKRGGWFDEQFF,TGCGCCAGCAGTAGTGTGGGCAAGAGGGGGGGATGGTTCGATGAGCAGTTCTTC
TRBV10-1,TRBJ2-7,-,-,CASPRGPYEQYF,TGCGCCAGCCCACGGGGCCCCTACGAGCAGTACTTC
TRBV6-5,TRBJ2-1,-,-,CASSYYRSNEQFF,TGTGCCAGCAGTTACTACCGGAGCAATGAGCAGTTCTTC
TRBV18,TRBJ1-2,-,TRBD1,CASSPGPGTGNYGYTF,TGTGCCAGCTCACCTGGTCCCGGGACAGGGAACTATGGCTACACCTTC